The TCR beta chain under discussion was sequenced for a study of CD8 T cells in ankylosing spondylitis. Regarding the study as a whole: In synovial fluid and blood from reactive arthritis, some motif variants were previously reported. Clones linked to disease, bearing a CD8+ phenotype, were relatively rare in peripheral blood.

5'-RACE, quantitative and with molecular barcodes, yielded the TCR beta libraries. TCRdb reprocessed the 5' RACE reads with MiXCR, giving one entry per CDR3 protein. Of a few hundred thousand distinct CDR3 sequences in the sample, approximately 20% were seen once. For this clonotype: Its antigen is not known.

This TCR came from a male donor with ankylosing spondylitis or in good health (not recorded which). The sequencing input was blood, either unsorted or a sorted T cell fraction (not recorded which).

CDR3 sequence: CASSSMTSGAYNEQFF. In DNA form, the CDR3 reads TGCGCCAGCAGCTCCATGACTAGCGGGGCATACAATGAGCAGTTCTTC. The chain links TRBV5-1 to TRBJ2-1, with 11 nucleotides matching TRBD2. J lost 4 bases, V lost 3 bases, and 6 bases had no gene match. The CDR3 is 16 amino acids. In germline, CDR1 is SGHRS, CDR2 YFSETQ.